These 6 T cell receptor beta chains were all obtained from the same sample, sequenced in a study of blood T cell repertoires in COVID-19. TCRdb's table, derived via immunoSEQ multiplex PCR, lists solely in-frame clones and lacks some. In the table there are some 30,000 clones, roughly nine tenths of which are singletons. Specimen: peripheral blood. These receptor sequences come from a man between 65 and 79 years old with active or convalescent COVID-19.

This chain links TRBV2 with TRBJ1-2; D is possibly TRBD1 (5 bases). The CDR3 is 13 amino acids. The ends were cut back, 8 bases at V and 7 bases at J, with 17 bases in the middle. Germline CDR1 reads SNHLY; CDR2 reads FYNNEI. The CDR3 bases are TGTGCCAGCGGGGCTGGGGTATTGGCTGGCTACACCTTC. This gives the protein CASGAGVLAGYTF.

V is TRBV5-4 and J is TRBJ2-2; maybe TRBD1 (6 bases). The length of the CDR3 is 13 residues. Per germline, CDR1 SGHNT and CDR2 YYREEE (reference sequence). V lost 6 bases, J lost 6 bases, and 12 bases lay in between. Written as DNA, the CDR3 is TGTGCCAGCACCAACAGGGTTGCCGGGGAGCTGTTTTTT. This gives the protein CASTNRVAGELFF. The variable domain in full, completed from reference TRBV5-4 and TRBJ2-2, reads ETGVTQSPTHLIKTRGQQVTLRCSSQSGHNTVSWYQQALGQGPQFIFQYYREEENGRGNFPPRFSGLQFPNYSSELNVNALELDDSALYLCASTNRVAGELFFGEGSRLTVL.

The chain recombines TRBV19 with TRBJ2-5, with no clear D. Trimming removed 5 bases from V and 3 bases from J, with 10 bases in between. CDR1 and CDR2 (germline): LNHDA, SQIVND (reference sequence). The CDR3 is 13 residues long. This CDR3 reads CASSSTIEETQYF. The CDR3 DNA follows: TGTGCCAGTAGTTCAACTATTGAAGAGACCCAGTACTTC.

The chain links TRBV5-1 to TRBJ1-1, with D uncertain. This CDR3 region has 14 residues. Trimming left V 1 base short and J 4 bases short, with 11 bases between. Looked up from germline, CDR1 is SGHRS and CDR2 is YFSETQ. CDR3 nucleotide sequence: TGCGCCAGCAGCTTGTCTTCGGGGTCCACTGAAGCTTTCTTT. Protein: CASSLSSGSTEAFF.

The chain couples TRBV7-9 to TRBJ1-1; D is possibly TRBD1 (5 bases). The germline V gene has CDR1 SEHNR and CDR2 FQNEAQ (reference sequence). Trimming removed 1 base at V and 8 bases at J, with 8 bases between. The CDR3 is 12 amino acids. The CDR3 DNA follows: TGTGCCAGCAGCTTAGGGGGGGTAGAAGCTTTCTTT. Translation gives CASSLGGVEAFF.

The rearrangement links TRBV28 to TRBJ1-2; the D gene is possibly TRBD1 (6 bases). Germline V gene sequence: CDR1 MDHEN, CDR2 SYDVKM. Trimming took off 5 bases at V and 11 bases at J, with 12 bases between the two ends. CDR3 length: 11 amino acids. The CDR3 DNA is TGTGCCAGCAGTGCACAGGGTGGGTACACCTTC. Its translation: CASSAQGGYTF.